This T cell receptor beta chain comes out of a study of T cells in Graves' hyperthyroidism and ophthalmopathy. The V gene end was trimmed by 0 bases and the J gene end by 4 bases; junction bases not matched to a gene: 7. This CDR3 region has 16 residues. Germline loops: CDR1 LGHNA, CDR2 YNFKEQ. As for this clonotype: The antigen is not known.

Overall study results and limits: Most thyroid clonotypes expanded above 0.001 were also detected in blood.

There were TCR beta CDR3 regions amplified from RNA transcripts. Carried out on the TCR CDR3, a first-round RT-PCR used the HTBI primer set. One entry per CDR3 protein, called by TCRdb with MiXCR from the multiplex PCR reads. The repertoire has 700,000 or so distinct CDR3 sequences, 13% to 15% of them found once; the top ten carry 9.5% to 15%. Sequenced sample: blood. The clonotype comes from a woman between 50 and 59 years old with Graves' ophthalmopathy. This chain joins TRBV4-2 and TRBJ2-7, with TRBD2 matching over 9 bases. The CDR3 here is CASSQDLAGLDYEQYF. The CDR3 bases are TGTGCCAGCAGCCAAGACCTAGCGGGACTCGATTACGAGCAGTACTTC.